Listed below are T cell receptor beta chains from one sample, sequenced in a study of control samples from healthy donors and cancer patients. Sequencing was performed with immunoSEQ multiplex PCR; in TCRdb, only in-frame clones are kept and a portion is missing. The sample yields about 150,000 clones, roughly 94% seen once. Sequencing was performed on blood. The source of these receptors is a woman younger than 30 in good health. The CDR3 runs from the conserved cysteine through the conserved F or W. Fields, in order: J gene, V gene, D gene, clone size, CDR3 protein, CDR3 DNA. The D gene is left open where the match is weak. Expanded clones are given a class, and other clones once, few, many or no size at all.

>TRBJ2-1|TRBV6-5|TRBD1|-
CASRGQGADEQFF
TGTGCCAGCAGAGGACAGGGTGCCGATGAGCAGTTCTTC
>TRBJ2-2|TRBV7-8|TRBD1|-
CASSYRQGDTGELFF
TGTGCCAGCAGCTACCGACAGGGGGACACCGGGGAGCTGTTTTTT
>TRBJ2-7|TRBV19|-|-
CASSPGGSRYEQYF
TGTGCCAGTAGCCCCGGGGGAAGTCGCTACGAGCAGTACTTC
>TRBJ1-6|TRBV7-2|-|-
CASSLVVGGGGYNSPLHF
TGTGCCAGCAGCTTAGTAGTGGGGGGTGGGGGTTATAATTCACCCCTCCACTTT
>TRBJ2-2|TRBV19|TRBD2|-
CAGSIPSGGGNTGELFF
TGTGCCGGTAGTATTCCTAGCGGGGGAGGGAACACCGGGGAGCTGTTTTTT
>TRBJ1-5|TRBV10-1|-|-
CASSEGLRVQPQHF
TGCGCCAGCAGTGAGGGCCTAAGGGTTCAGCCCCAGCATTTT
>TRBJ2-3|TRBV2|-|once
CASSLLVGGTDTQYF
TGTGCCAGCAGCCTACTAGTAGGCGGCACAGATACGCAGTATTTT
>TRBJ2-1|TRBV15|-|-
CATSRNRGTANNEQFF
TGTGCCACCAGCAGAAACCGAGGAACAGCAAACAATGAGCAGTTCTTC
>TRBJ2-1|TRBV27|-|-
CASTSSSGAYEQFF
TGTGCCAGCACCTCCTCGTCAGGGGCCTATGAGCAGTTCTTC
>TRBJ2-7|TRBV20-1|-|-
CSAQPYEQYF
TGCAGTGCGCAGCCGTACGAGCAGTACTTC
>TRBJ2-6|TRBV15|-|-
CATSPRGTGANVLTF
TGTGCCACCAGCCCTCGGGGGACTGGGGCCAACGTCCTGACTTTC
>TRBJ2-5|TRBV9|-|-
CASSVGVMAGLGTETQYF
TGTGCCAGCAGCGTAGGGGTTATGGCGGGGTTAGGTACAGAGACCCAGTACTTC
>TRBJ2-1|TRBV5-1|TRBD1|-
CASSLGTGAGNEQFF
TGCGCCAGCAGCCTCGGGACAGGGGCGGGAAATGAGCAGTTCTTC
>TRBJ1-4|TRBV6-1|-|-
CASSEQGGQKLFF
TGTGCCAGCAGTGAACAGGGCGGACAAAAACTGTTTTTT
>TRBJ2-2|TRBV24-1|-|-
CATSDGIPGELFF
TGTGCCACCAGTGATGGGATTCCCGGGGAGCTGTTTTTT
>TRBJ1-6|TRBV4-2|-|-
CASSQDQSSYNSPLHF
TGTGCCAGCAGCCAAGATCAGAGCTCCTATAATTCACCCCTCCACTTT
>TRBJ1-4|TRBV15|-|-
CATRAAFGQNEKLFF
TGTGCCACCAGGGCCGCTTTTGGGCAAAATGAAAAACTGTTTTTT
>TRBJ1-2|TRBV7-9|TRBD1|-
CASSLQTGEGYTF
TGTGCCAGCAGCTTACAGACAGGGGAGGGCTACACCTTC
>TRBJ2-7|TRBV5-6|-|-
CASSSSYEQYF
TGTGCCAGCAGCTCATCCTACGAGCAGTACTTC
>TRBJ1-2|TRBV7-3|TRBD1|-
CASSSQPGQNYGYTF
TGTGCCAGCAGCTCCCAACCGGGACAGAACTATGGCTACACCTTC
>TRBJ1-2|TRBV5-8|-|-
CASSWTEGYGYTF
TGTGCCAGCAGCTGGACAGAGGGCTATGGCTACACCTTC
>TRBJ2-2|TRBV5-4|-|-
CASSRPRGLDTGELFF
TGTGCCAGCAGCCGGCCGCGAGGTTTGGACACCGGGGAGCTGTTTTTT
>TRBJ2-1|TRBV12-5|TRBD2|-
CASGLVSGGGHNEQFF
TGTGCTAGTGGTTTGGTATCCGGGGGGGGCCACAATGAGCAGTTCTTC
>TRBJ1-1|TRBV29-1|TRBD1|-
CSVERRSGQEAEAFF
TGCAGCGTTGAAAGGCGGTCGGGACAGGAGGCTGAAGCTTTCTTT
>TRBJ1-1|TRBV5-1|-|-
CASSGDGNTEAFF
TGCGCCAGCAGCGGTGACGGAAACACTGAAGCTTTCTTT
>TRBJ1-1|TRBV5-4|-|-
CASSLGGLLGAFF
TGTGCCAGCAGCTTGGGGGGGCTATTGGGAGCTTTCTTT
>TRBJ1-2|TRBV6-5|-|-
CASSYQGSYYGYTF
TGTGCCAGCAGTTACCAGGGGTCCTACTATGGCTACACCTTC
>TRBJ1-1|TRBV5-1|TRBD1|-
CASSSGKLQGTVTEAFF
TGCGCCAGCAGCTCGGGGAAGCTACAGGGGACTGTCACTGAAGCTTTCTTT
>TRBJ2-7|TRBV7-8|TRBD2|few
CASSVLAGGYEQYF
TGTGCCAGCAGCGTCCTAGCGGGGGGGTATGAGCAGTACTTC
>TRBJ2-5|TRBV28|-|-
CASRTAGQQETQYF
TGTGCCAGCCGAACCGCGGGACAGCAAGAGACCCAGTACTTC
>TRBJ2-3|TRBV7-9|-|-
CASSYQETDTQYF
TGTGCCAGCAGCTACCAGGAGACAGATACGCAGTATTTT
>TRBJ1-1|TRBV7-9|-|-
CASRLGGEAFF
TGTGCCAGCAGATTGGGAGGTGAAGCTTTCTTT
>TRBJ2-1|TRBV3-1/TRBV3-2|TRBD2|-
CASSRLKGRESCNEQFF
TGTGCCAGCAGCCGCCTCAAGGGGCGGGAGAGTTGCAATGAGCAGTTCTTC
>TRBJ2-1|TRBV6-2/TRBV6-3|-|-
CASSYEVGSYNEQFF
TGTGCCAGCAGTTATGAGGTGGGCTCCTACAATGAGCAGTTCTTC
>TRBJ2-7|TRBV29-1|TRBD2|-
CSAGTSSYEQYF
TGCAGCGCCGGGACTAGCAGCTACGAGCAGTACTTC
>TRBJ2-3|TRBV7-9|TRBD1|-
CASSPLTGWGPPDTQYF
TGTGCCAGCAGCCCGTTGACAGGGTGGGGCCCCCCAGATACGCAGTATTTT
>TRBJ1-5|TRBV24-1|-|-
CATSDPRAPNQPQHF
TGTGCCACCAGTGACCCCCGGGCCCCTAATCAGCCCCAGCATTTT